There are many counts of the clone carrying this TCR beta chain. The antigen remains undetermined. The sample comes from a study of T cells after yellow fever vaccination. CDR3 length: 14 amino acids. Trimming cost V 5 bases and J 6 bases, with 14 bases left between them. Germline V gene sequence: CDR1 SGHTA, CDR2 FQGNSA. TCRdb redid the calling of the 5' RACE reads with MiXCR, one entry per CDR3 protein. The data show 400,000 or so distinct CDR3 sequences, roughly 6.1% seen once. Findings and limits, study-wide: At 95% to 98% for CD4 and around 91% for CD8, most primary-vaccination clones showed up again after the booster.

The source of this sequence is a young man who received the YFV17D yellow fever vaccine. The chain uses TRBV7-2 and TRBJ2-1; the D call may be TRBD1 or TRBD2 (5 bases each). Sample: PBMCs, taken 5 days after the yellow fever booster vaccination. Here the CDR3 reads CASSRGGIGNEQFF. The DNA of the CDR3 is TGTGCCAGCAGCCGTGGGGGTATCGGCAATGAGCAGTTCTTC.